A selection of T cell receptor beta chains follows, all from one sample in a study of cytomegalovirus exposure and HLA in healthy donors. TCRdb keeps only in-frame clones here, not all; method: immunoSEQ multiplex PCR. The sample has roughly 120,000 clones, over 60% seen once. Sequencing used PBMCs. These receptors all come from a human donor in good health. CDR3s include the opening cysteine and the closing phenylalanine or tryptophan. The order of the fields is CDR3 length, D gene, J gene, clone size, V gene, CDR3 DNA, CDR3 protein. D genes are given only for firm matches. The size field is filled for only some rows; it gives once, few, many or a size class.

length: 15; D: TRBD1; J: TRBJ1-5; size: -; V: TRBV28; DNA: TGTGCCAGTGGTAGGACAGGGAATCGCAATCAGCCCCAGCATTTT; CDR3: CASGRTGNRNQPQHF
length: 19; D: TRBD2; J: TRBJ2-1; size: -; V: TRBV28; DNA: TGTGCCAGCAGGGTACTAGCGGGAGGAATTAATGAGAGGCGAGATGAGCAGTTCTTC; CDR3: CASRVLAGGINERRDEQFF
length: 16; D: TRBD2; J: TRBJ2-1; size: -; V: TRBV5-1; DNA: TGCGCCAGCAGCAGGGCTATGGCGGGAGCCGGCAATGAGCAGTTCTTC; CDR3: CASSRAMAGAGNEQFF
length: 14; D: -; J: TRBJ1-5; size: -; V: TRBV7-9; DNA: TGTGCCAGCAGCTTAGGTCAGATCAATCAGCCCCAGCATTTT; CDR3: CASSLGQINQPQHF
length: 13; D: TRBD1; J: TRBJ2-7; size: few; V: TRBV6-1; DNA: TGTGCCAGCAGTGGAGACAGGGGGTACGAGCAGTACTTC; CDR3: CASSGDRGYEQYF
length: 12; D: -; J: TRBJ2-7; size: few; V: TRBV5-8; DNA: TGTGCCAGCCGACAGGACTCCTACGAGCAGTACTTC; CDR3: CASRQDSYEQYF
length: 17; D: -; J: TRBJ1-6; size: -; V: TRBV5-1; DNA: TGCGCCAGCAGCTTGGCGGGAGGGTTCGGTCAGAATTCACCCCTCCACTTT; CDR3: CASSLAGGFGQNSPLHF
length: 16; D: TRBD2; J: TRBJ2-1; size: -; V: TRBV6-1; DNA: TGTGCCAGCAGTGAAGACCTAGCGGATTATCTAAATGAGCAGTTCTTC; CDR3: CASSEDLADYLNEQFF
length: 15; D: TRBD1; J: TRBJ2-2; size: -; V: TRBV9; DNA: TGTGCCAGCAGCGTCCTGGCGACAGGGACCGGGGAGCTGTTTTTT; CDR3: CASSVLATGTGELFF
length: 16; D: TRBD2; J: TRBJ2-3; size: -; V: TRBV5-1; DNA: TGCGCCAGCAGCTTGGGACTAGCGGGAGGGACAGATACGCAGTATTTT; CDR3: CASSLGLAGGTDTQYF
length: 15; D: -; J: TRBJ2-2; size: once; V: TRBV14; DNA: TGTGCCAGCAGCCAAGTTTCGGGACTCACCGGGGAGCTGTTTTTT; CDR3: CASSQVSGLTGELFF
length: 14; D: -; J: TRBJ2-7; size: -; V: TRBV5-6; DNA: TGTGCCAGCAGCTTGGGGGCCTTTGGGTACGAGCAGTACTTC; CDR3: CASSLGAFGYEQYF
length: 15; D: TRBD2; J: TRBJ2-7; size: -; V: TRBV11-3; DNA: TGTGCCAGCAGCTTAAGGGTAGCGGGAGACTACGAGCAGTACTTC; CDR3: CASSLRVAGDYEQYF